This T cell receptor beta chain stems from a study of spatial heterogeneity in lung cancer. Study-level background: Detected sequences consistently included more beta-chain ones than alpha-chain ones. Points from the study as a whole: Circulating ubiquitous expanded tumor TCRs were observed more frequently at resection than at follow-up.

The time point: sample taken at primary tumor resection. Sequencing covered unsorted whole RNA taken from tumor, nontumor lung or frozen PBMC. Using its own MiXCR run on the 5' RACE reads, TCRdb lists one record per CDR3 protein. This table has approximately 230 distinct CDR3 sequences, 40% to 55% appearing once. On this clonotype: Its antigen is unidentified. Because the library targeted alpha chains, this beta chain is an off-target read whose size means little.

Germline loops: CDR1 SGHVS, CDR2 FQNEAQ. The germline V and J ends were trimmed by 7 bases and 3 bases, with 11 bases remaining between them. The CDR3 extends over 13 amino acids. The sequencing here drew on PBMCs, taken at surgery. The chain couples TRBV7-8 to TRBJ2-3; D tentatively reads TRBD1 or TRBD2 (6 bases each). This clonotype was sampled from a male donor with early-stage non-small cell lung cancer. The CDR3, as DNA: TGTGCCAGCAATAGGGGGGAGACAGATACGCAGTATTTT. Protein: CASNRGETDTQYF.